What follows describes a single T cell receptor beta chain. This record belongs to a study of Ad26.COV2.S vaccination and SARS-CoV-2 variants. Study in general: Sample donor was a member of the COV1001 Ad26.COV2.S trial arm. Donor got 5x10^10 or 1x10^11 viral particles of Ad26.COV2.S.

Only in-frame clones appear in the TCRdb table, and some are missing; sequencing was by immunoSEQ multiplex PCR. Here the sample spans over 400,000 clones, about 90% being singletons. Specified treatment: 15 to 20 received Ad26.COV2.S at low or high dose, single or two shots; about 5 received placebo; per-sample allocation not given. Samples analyzed were those drawn on day 63 after the first vaccine or placebo injection. The receptor was isolated from a person between 18 and 65 years old who received the Ad26.COV2.S COVID-19 vaccine or a placebo. The specimen was peripheral blood, collected in a trial of Ad26.COV2.S vaccine versus placebo.

The CDR3 loop reads CASTKTSGRFEQFF. For the CDR3, the DNA is TGTGCCAGCACCAAGACTAGCGGGAGGTTTGAGCAGTTCTTC. The chain links TRBV6-5 to TRBJ2-1, with TRBD2 matching 13 bases. V lost 7 bases, J lost 9 bases, and 6 bases stayed unmatched. In germline, CDR1 is MNHEY, CDR2 SVGAGI. This CDR3 comprises 14 residues.